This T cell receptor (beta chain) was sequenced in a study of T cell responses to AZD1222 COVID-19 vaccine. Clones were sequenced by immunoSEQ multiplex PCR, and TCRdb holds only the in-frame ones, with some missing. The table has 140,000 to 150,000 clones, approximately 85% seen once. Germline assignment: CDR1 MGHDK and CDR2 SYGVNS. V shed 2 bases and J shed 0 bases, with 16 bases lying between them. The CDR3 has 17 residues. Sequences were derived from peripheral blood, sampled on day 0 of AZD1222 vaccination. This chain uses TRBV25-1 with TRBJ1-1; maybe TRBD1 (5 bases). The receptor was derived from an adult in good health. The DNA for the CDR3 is TGTGCCAGCAGTGAACCCTGGGCCGGGGCTATGAACACTGAAGCTTTCTTT. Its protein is CASSEPWAGAMNTEAFF.